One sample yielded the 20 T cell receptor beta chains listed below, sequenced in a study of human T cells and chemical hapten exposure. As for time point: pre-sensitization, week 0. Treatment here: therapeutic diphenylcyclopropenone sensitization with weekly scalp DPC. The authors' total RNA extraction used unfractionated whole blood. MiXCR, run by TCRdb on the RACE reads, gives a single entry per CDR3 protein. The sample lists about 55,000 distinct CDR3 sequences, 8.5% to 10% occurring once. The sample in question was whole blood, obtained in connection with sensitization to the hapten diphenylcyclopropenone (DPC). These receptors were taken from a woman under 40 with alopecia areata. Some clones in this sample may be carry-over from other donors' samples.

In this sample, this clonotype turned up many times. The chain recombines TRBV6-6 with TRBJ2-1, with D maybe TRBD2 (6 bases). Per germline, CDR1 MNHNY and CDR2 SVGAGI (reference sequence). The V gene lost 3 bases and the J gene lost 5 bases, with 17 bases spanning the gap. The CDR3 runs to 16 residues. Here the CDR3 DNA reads TGTGCCAGCAGTTATCCCGACGGGGGTGGAAACAATGAGCAGTTCTTC. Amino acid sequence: CASSYPDGGGNNEQFF.

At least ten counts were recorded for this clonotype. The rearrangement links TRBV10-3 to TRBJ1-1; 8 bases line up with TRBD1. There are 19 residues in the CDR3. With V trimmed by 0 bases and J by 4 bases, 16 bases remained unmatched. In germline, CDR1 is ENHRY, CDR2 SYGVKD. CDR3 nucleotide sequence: TGTGCCATCAGTGAGTCGGGGACAGGCGTAGCATCCGGAAGCACTGAAGCTTTCTTT. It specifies CAISESGTGVASGSTEAFF.

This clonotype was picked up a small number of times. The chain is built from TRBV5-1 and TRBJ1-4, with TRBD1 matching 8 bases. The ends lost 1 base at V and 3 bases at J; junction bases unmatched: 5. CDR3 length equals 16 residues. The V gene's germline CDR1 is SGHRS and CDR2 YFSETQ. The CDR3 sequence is CASSLRTGRPNEKLFF. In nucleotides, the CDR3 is TGCGCCAGCAGCTTGAGGACAGGGAGACCTAATGAAAAACTGTTTTTT.

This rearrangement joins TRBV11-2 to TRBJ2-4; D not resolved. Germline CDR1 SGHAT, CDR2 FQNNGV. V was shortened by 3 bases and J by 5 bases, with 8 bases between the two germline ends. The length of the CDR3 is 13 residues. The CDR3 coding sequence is TGTGCCAGCAGCTTCCCTGGGGAAAACATTCAGTACTTC. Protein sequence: CASSFPGENIQYF.

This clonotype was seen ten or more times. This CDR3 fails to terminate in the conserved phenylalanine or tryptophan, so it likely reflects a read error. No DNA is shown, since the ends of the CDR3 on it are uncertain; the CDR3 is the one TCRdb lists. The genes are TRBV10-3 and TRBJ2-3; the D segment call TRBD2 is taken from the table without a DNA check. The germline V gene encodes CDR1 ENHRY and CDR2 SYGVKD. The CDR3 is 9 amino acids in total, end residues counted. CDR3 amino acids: CDTGTSGHI.

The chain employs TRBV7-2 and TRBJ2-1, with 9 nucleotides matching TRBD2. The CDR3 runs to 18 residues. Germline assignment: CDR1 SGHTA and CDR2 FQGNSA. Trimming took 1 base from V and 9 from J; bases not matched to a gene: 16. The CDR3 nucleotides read TGTGCCAGCAGCTTAGTAGTCGGGCGGGGGGGCCTGCGATCTGAGCAGTTCTTC. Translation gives CASSLVVGRGGLRSEQFF.

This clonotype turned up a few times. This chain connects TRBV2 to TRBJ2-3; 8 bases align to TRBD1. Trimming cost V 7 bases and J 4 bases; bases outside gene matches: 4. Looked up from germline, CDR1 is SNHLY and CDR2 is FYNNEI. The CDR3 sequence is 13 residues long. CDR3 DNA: TGTGCCAGCACGGACAGGGTTGCAGATACGCAGTATTTT. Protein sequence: CASTDRVADTQYF. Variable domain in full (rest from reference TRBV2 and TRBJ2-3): EPEVTQTPSHQVTQMGQEVILRCVPISNHLYFYWYRQILGQKVEFLVSFYNNEISEKSEIFDDQFSVERPDGSNFTLKIRSTKLEDSAMYFCASTDRVADTQYFGPGTRLTVL.

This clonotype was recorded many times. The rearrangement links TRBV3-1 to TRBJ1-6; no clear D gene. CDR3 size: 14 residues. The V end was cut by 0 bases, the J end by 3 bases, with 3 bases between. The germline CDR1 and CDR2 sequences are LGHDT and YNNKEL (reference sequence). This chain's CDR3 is CASSQDSYNSPLHF. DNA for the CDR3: TGTGCCAGCAGCCAAGACAGCTATAATTCACCCCTCCACTTT. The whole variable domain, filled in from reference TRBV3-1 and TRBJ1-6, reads DTAVSQTPKYLVTQMGNDKSIKCEQNLGHDTMYWYKQDSKKFLKIMFSYNNKELIINETVPNRFSPKSPDKAHLNLHINSLELGDSAVYFCASSQDSYNSPLHFGNGTRLTVT.

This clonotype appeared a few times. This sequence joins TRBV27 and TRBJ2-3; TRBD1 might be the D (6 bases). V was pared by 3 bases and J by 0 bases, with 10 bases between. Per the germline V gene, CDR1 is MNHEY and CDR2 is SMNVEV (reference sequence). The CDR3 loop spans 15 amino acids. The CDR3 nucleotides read TGTGCCAGCAGTTTTTCCGGGACAAGCACAGATACGCAGTATTTT. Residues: CASSFSGTSTDTQYF.

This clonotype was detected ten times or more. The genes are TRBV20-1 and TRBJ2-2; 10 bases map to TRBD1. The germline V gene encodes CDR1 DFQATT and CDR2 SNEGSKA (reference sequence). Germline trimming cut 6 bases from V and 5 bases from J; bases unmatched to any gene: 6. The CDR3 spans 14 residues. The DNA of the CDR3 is TGCAGTGCCCCTGGACAGGGGGGGACCGGGGAGCTGTTTTTT. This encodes CSAPGQGGTGELFF.

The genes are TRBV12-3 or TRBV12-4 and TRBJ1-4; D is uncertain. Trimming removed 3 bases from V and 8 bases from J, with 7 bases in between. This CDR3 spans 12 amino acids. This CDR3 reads CASSFGSEKLFF. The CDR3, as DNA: TGTGCCAGCAGTTTTGGATCGGAAAAACTGTTTTTT.

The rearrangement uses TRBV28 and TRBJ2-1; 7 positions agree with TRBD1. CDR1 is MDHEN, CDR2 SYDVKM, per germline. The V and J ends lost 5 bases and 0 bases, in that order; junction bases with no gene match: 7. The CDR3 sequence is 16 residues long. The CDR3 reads CASSPGQPSSYNEQFF. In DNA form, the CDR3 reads TGTGCCAGCAGTCCGGGACAGCCGAGCTCCTACAATGAGCAGTTCTTC.

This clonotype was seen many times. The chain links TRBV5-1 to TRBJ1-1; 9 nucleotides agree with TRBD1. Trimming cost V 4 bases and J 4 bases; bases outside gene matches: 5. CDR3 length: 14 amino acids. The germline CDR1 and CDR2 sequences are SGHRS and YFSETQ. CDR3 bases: TGCGCCAGCAGCACGGGACAGGGTAGCACTGAAGCTTTCTTT. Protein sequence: CASSTGQGSTEAFF.

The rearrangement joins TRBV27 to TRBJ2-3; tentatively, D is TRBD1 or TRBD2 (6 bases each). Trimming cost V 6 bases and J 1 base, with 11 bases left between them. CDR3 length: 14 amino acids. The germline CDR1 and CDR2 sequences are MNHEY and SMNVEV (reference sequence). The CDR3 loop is CASSGGIRTDTQYF. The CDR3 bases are TGTGCCAGCAGCGGGGGCATCCGCACAGATACGCAGTATTTT.

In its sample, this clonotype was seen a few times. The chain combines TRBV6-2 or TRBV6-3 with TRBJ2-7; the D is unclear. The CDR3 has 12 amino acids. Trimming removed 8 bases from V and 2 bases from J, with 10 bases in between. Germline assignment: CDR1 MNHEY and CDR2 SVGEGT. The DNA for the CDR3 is TGTGCCAGCGCGAAGGGTACCTACGAGCAGTACTTC. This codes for CASAKGTYEQYF.

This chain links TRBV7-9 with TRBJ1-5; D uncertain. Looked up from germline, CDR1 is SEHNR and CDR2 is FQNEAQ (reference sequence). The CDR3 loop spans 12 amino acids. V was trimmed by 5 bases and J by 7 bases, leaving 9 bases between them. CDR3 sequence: CASSPSSQPQHF. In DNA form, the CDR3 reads TGTGCCAGCAGCCCAAGTTCCCAGCCCCAGCATTTT.

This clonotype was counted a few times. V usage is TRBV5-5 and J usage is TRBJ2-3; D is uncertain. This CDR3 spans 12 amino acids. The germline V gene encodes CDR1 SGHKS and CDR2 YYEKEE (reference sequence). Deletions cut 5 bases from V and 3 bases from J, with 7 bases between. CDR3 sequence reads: CASRSSTDTQYF. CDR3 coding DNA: TGTGCCAGCAGGTCTAGTACAGATACGCAGTATTTT.

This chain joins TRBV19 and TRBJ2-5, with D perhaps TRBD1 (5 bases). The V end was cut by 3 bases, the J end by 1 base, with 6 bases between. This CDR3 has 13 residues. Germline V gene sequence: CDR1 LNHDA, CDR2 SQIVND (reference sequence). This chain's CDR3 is CASSMDTQETQYF. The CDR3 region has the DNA TGTGCCAGTAGTATGGACACCCAAGAGACCCAGTACTTC.

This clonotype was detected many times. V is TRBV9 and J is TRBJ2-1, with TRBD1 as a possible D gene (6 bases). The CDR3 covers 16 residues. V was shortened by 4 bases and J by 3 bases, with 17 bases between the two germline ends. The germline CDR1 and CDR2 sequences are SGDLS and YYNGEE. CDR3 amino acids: CASSLGAGAFYNEQFF. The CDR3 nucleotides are TGTGCCAGCAGCCTCGGAGCAGGGGCTTTCTACAATGAGCAGTTCTTC.

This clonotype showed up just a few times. This CDR3 is CASSGQLGEQFF. CDR3 in DNA: TGTGCCAGCAGCGGGCAACTAGGGGAGCAGTTCTTC. The chain is built from TRBV27 and TRBJ2-1; weak D call: TRBD2 (5 bases). Germline V gene data show CDR1 as MNHEY and CDR2 as SMNVEV (reference sequence). Trimming left V 6 bases short and J 10 bases short, with 13 bases between. The CDR3 sequence is 12 residues long.